The next 10 T cell receptor beta chains were all read from a single sample in a study of naive and memory T cell subsets. Reverse transcription of blood and skin TCR RNA was primed at alpha and beta constant regions. TCRdb called the 5' RACE reads again in MiXCR, with one record for every CDR3 protein. The table includes about 22,000 distinct CDR3 sequences, less than 5% detected once. Whole blood, roughly 2.4 ml, came from adult healthy volunteers. The receptors were gathered from a male donor in good health.

This clonotype was detected ten times or more. The V call is TRBV9, the J call TRBJ2-7, with 14 bases matching TRBD2. Germline loops: CDR1 SGDLS, CDR2 YYNGEE. This CDR3 region has 14 residues. J gave up 6 bases and V 3 bases, and 2 bases lay outside the gene matches. CDR3 in DNA: TGTGCCAGCAGCGCGGGACTAGCGGGGGCCGAGCAGTACTTC. This encodes CASSAGLAGAEQYF.

This clonotype showed up many times. The rearrangement links TRBV4-1 to TRBJ2-5; tentatively, D is TRBD1 or TRBD2 (5 bases each). CDR3 length: 13 amino acids. Germline loops: CDR1 MGHRA, CDR2 YSYEKL. Trimming took off 4 bases at V and 5 bases at J, with 11 bases between the two ends. Here the CDR3 reads CASSPTRGETQYF. The CDR3, as DNA: TGCGCCAGCAGCCCGACGAGGGGCGAGACCCAGTACTTC.

This clonotype is a singleton in its sample. The chain uses TRBV20-1 and TRBJ1-5, with 9 positions matching TRBD1. Germline V lookup: CDR1 DFQATT, CDR2 SNEGSKA (reference sequence). V lost 1 base to trimming and J lost 7 bases; unmatched junction nucleotides: 8. The CDR3 loop spans 15 amino acids. CDR3 nucleotides: TGCAGTGCTAGAGCTACGGGACAGGGCGGGCAGCCCCAGCATTTT. Amino acids: CSARATGQGGQPQHF.

This clonotype was seen repeatedly, ten times or more. The chain uses TRBV24-1 and TRBJ2-1; D gene unclear. This CDR3 contains 11 residues. The V and J ends lost 3 bases and 10 bases respectively, with 6 bases between them. Looked up from germline, CDR1 is KGHDR and CDR2 is SFDVKD. The CDR3 region has the DNA TGTGCCACCAGTGATATGTGGGAGCAGTTCTTC. This sequence encodes CATSDMWEQFF.

This clonotype was recorded many times. The chain is built from TRBV20-1 and TRBJ2-5; possible D gene TRBD1, 6 bases. The CDR3 consists of 18 residues. Germline CDR1 and CDR2: DFQATT and SNEGSKA (reference sequence). V was pared by 0 bases and J by 1 base, with 21 bases between. The CDR3: CSARDRGRGDWPQETQYF. The CDR3 DNA is TGCAGTGCTAGAGATAGGGGCAGGGGCGACTGGCCCCAAGAGACCCAGTACTTC.

The chain couples TRBV19 to TRBJ2-1, with 11 bases matching TRBD2. Unmatched junction bases numbered 10, after V lost 5 bases and J lost 10 bases. CDR1 is LNHDA, CDR2 SQIVND, per germline (reference sequence). This CDR3 is 15 amino acids long. CDR3 region: CASSAVSGGASEQFF. The CDR3 DNA sequence: TGTGCCAGTAGTGCAGTTAGCGGGGGGGCCTCCGAGCAGTTCTTC.

This clonotype has at least ten counts. The rearrangement links TRBV28 to TRBJ2-7, with TRBD1 matching 9 bases. The ends lost 7 bases at V and 1 base at J; junction bases unmatched: 14. Per germline, CDR1 MDHEN and CDR2 SYDVKM. The CDR3 extends over 17 amino acids. The CDR3 region has the DNA TGTGCCAGCACCTTAGAATTCGGACAGGGGACATCCTACGAGCAGTACTTC. It yields the protein CASTLEFGQGTSYEQYF.

The table lists this clonotype with many counts. The V call is TRBV18, the J call TRBJ2-3, with TRBD2 matching over 10 bases. V was clipped by 5 bases and J by 3 bases; unmatched bases: 2. The length of the CDR3 is 14 residues. Germline assignment: CDR1 KGHSH and CDR2 LQKENI. The CDR3 protein is CASSKGLATDTQYF. CDR3 sequence (DNA): TGTGCCAGCTCAAAGGGACTAGCGACAGATACGCAGTATTTT. Full variable domain (outside the CDR3, taken from reference TRBV18 and TRBJ2-3): NAGVMQNPRHLVRRRGQEARLRCSPMKGHSHVYWYRQLPEEGLKFMVYLQKENIIDESGMPKERFSAEFPKEGPSILRIQQVVRGDSAAYFCASSKGLATDTQYFGPGTRLTVL.

At least ten counts were recorded for this clonotype. The J gene is TRBJ2-1, the V gene TRBV7-9; the D gene could be TRBD1 or TRBD2 (6 bases each). The CDR3 covers 13 residues. Germline values: CDR1 SEHNR, CDR2 FQNEAQ (reference sequence). Trimming took off 4 bases at V and 8 bases at J, with 12 bases between the two ends. The CDR3 loop is CASSWGAGDEQFF. The CDR3 DNA reads as TGTGCCAGCAGCTGGGGGGCCGGCGATGAGCAGTTCTTC.

This clonotype was counted at least ten times. V usage is TRBV29-1 and J usage is TRBJ2-7; D might be TRBD1 (5 bases). Between the trimmed V and J ends, which lost 6 bases and 5 bases, there was a span of 11 bases. In germline, CDR1 is SQVTM, CDR2 ANQGSEA. The CDR3 is 11 amino acids. The CDR3 sequence: CSVRGINEQYF. As DNA, the CDR3 is TGCAGCGTAAGGGGAATCAACGAGCAGTACTTC.